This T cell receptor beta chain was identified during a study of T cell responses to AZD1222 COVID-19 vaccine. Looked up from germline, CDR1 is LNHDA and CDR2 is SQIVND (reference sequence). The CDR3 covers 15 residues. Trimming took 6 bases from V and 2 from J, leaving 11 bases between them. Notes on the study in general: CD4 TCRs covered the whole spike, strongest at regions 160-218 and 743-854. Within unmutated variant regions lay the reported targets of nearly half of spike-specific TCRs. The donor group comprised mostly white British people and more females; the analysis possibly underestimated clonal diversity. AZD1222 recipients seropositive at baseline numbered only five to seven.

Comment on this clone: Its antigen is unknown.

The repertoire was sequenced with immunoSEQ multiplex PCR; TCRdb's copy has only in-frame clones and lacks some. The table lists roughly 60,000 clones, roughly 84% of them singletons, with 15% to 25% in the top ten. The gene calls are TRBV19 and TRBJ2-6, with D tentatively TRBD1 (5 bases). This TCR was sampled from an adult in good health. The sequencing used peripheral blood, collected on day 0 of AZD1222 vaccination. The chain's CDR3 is CASSPQGAGANVLTF. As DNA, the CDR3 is TGTGCCAGTAGCCCCCAAGGGGCTGGGGCCAACGTCCTGACTTTC.